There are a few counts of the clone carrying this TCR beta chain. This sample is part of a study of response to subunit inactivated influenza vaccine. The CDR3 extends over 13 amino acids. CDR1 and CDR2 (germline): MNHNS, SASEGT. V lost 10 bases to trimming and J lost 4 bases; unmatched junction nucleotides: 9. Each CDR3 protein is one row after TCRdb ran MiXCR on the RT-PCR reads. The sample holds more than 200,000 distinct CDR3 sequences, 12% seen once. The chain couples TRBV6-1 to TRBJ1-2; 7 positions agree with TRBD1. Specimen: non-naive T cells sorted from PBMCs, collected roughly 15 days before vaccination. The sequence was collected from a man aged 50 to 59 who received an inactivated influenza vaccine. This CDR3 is CATRGGGGYGYTF. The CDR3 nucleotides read TGTGCCACCAGAGGGGGCGGCGGCTATGGCTACACCTTC.